This TCR beta chain was profiled in a study of blood T cells in healthy people across ages. Study details: Per two T cells, template switching captured roughly one barcoded beta molecule. Study-level results: There were more naive CD4+ cells and higher diversity in long-lived donors than in aged donors.

Trimming pared 0 bases from V and 5 bases from J, leaving 16 bases between. Per germline, CDR1 DFQATT and CDR2 SNEGSKA (reference sequence). The CDR3 totals 15 residues. Notes on this clonotype: The antigen is undetermined.

Next came a second PCR, run for about 6 to 11 cycles, which used a sample-barcoded 5' primer along with a J-beta primer mix. Template switching added a 12-random-nucleotide identifier to every cDNA molecule. One entry per CDR3 protein results from TCRdb running MiXCR on the 5' RACE reads. The sample includes 800,000 to 950,000 distinct CDR3 sequences, under 40% of them seen just once. The rearrangement joins TRBV20-1 to TRBJ1-1; D gene unclear. The specimen sequenced was blood. This receptor was taken from a man in his late teens or twenties in good health. CDR3 amino acids: CSARDSRRWETEAFF. CDR3 nucleotide sequence: TGCAGTGCTAGAGATTCGAGACGCTGGGAAACTGAAGCTTTCTTT.